Below, 23 T cell receptor beta chains from the same sample are listed, as sequenced in a study of shared clonotypes between healthy human individuals (TCRdb year 2020). The receptor library was made with the immunoSEQ multiplex PCR assay. The table was pulled from immuneACCESS by TCRdb, which kept in-frame rearrangements only. Such tables lose some clones; where checked, under half of the loss comes from unresolved V genes, and the rest has no known cause. The sample yields some 2.3 million clones; more than 85% were counted once. Jointly, the top ten make up 0.39% of the sample. What was sequenced was naive CD4+ T cells from PBMCs. In light of the paper, this sample's cell subset or site label describes: CD45RA+ positively selected. These receptors were obtained from a man between 18 and 35 years old in good health. Some clones in this sample may be carry-over from other donors' samples.

The chain carries TRBV5-4 and TRBJ2-3; D tentatively reads TRBD1 or TRBD2 (5 bases each). The V gene lost 2 bases and the J gene lost 2 bases, with 15 bases spanning the gap. Germline V gene data show CDR1 as SGHNT and CDR2 as YYREEE (reference sequence). This CDR3 comprises 16 residues. CDR3 in DNA: TGTGCCAGCAGCTTAACCGGGGCAGGCCCCACAGATACGCAGTATTTT. The encoded protein is CASSLTGAGPTDTQYF.

J is TRBJ2-1 and V is TRBV27; 15 nucleotides line up with TRBD2. Germline V gene sequence: CDR1 MNHEY, CDR2 SMNVEV (reference sequence). The CDR3 is 16 amino acids. J gave up 1 base and V 7 bases, and 2 bases lay outside the gene matches. CDR3 loop: CASIGLAGGSYNEQFF. The CDR3 nucleotides are TGTGCCAGCATCGGACTAGCGGGAGGGTCCTACAATGAGCAGTTCTTC.

CDR3 bases: TGTGCCAGCAGCGCTCAGTCGGGCGGCGATACGCAGTATTTT. Its protein product is CASSAQSGGDTQYF. This chain links TRBV9 with TRBJ2-3; no definite D call. This CDR3 region has 14 residues. Germline values: CDR1 SGDLS, CDR2 YYNGEE. Trimming pared 3 bases from V and 6 bases from J, leaving 14 bases between.

For the CDR3, the DNA is TGTGCCAGCAGTTACTCAGCCGGAGGTATGAACACTGAAGCTTTCTTT. Amino acids: CASSYSAGGMNTEAFF. The rearrangement uses TRBV6-5 and TRBJ1-1, with no clear D. Germline V gene sequence: CDR1 MNHEY, CDR2 SVGAGI. Trimming pared 0 bases from V and 0 bases from J, leaving 11 bases between. The CDR3 totals 16 residues.

With respect to this clone: Other DNA sequences in this sample translate to the same CDR3. The rearrangement joins TRBV18 to TRBJ2-5; 13 nucleotides align to TRBD2. The CDR3 contains 16 residues. CDR1 KGHSH and CDR2 LQKENI come from the germline V gene. The V segment lost 3 bases and the J segment 5 bases; nucleotides outside the gene matches: 6. The CDR3 DNA is TGTGCCAGCTCACCCAGGACTAGCGGGAGCGGGGAGACCCAGTACTTC. Encoded protein: CASSPRTSGSGETQYF.

The CDR3 DNA reads TGTGCCTGGAGTGTACTGGGGGGGGTTGGAAACACCATATATTTT. Translating it yields CAWSVLGGVGNTIYF. The genes are TRBV30 and TRBJ1-3; D possibly corresponds to TRBD1 (5 bases). The ends were cut back, 0 bases at V and 3 bases at J, with 12 bases in the middle. The V gene's germline CDR1 is GTSNPN and CDR2 SVGIG (reference sequence). This CDR3 has 15 residues.

This chain uses TRBV19 with TRBJ2-7, with TRBD2 matching over 9 bases. The germline V gene has CDR1 LNHDA and CDR2 SQIVND (reference sequence). The CDR3 sequence is 17 residues long. V lost 3 bases, J lost 4 bases, and 13 bases stayed unmatched. CDR3 bases: TGTGCCAGTAGTATCTTAGGTCGTAGCGGGAGAAATTACGAGCAGTACTTC. It yields the protein CASSILGRSGRNYEQYF.

The rearrangement uses TRBV5-1 and TRBJ2-7; D is possibly TRBD1 (5 bases). Trimming removed 0 bases at V and 0 bases at J, with 10 bases between. Germline CDR1 is SGHRS and CDR2 is YFSETQ. The CDR3 spans 15 residues. The CDR3, as DNA: TGCGCCAGCAGCTTGGGGACATCCAACTCCTACGAGCAGTACTTC. It codes for CASSLGTSNSYEQYF.

A word on this clone: In the same sample, other DNA sequences code for this CDR3. The chain carries TRBV20-1 and TRBJ2-3, with D unclear. The germline gives CDR1 DFQATT, CDR2 SNEGSKA (reference sequence). CDR3 size: 9 residues. The ends were cut back, 6 bases at V and 3 bases at J, with 1 base in the middle. The CDR3, as DNA: TGCAGTGCAACAGATACGCAGTATTTT. Amino acid sequence: CSATDTQYF.

The rearrangement joins TRBV10-3 to TRBJ2-2, with a tentative D call TRBD1 (5 bases). Germline CDR1 is ENHRY and CDR2 is SYGVKD. The CDR3 has 13 residues. The ends were cut back, 5 bases at V and 1 base at J, with 5 bases in the middle. The CDR3 here is CAISQGNTGELFF. The CDR3 nucleotides read TGTGCCATCAGTCAGGGGAACACCGGGGAGCTGTTTTTT.

The gene calls are TRBV7-6 and TRBJ2-7, with TRBD1 as a possible D gene (6 bases). Germline CDR1 SGHVS, CDR2 FNYEAQ. Trimming left V 5 bases short and J 3 bases short, with 17 bases between. The CDR3 consists of 15 residues. The CDR3 reads CASSPRPGQNYEQYF. The CDR3 nucleotides read TGTGCCAGCAGCCCTAGGCCTGGACAGAACTACGAGCAGTACTTC. Filled out from reference TRBV7-6 and TRBJ2-7, the complete variable domain reads GAGVSQSPRYKVTKRGQDVALRCDPISGHVSLYWYRQALGQGPEFLTYFNYEAQQDKSGLPNDRFSAERPEGSISTLTIQRTEQRDSAMYRCASSPRPGQNYEQYFGPGTRLTVT.

The rearrangement uses TRBV28 and TRBJ1-2; D not certain. Per germline, CDR1 MDHEN and CDR2 SYDVKM. Trimming stripped 8 bases from V and 4 bases from J, with 20 bases between. The CDR3 has 15 residues. The CDR3: CASEENGSGGYGYTF. In DNA form, the CDR3 reads TGTGCCAGCGAAGAAAACGGGTCAGGAGGCTATGGCTACACCTTC.

The V call is TRBV28, the J call TRBJ2-3; 10 bases map to TRBD2. V lost 3 bases to trimming and J lost 0 bases; unmatched junction nucleotides: 15. Germline lookup yields CDR1 MDHEN and CDR2 SYDVKM. This CDR3 has 20 residues. CDR3 sequence: CASSFILWASGRTSTDTQYF. Here the CDR3 DNA reads TGTGCCAGCAGTTTCATCCTATGGGCTAGCGGGAGAACTAGCACAGATACGCAGTATTTT.

This chain connects TRBV6-5 to TRBJ2-7; 7 bases agree with TRBD1. The V and J ends lost 6 bases and 5 bases, in that order; junction bases with no gene match: 4. The CDR3 contains 12 residues. In germline, CDR1 is MNHEY, CDR2 SVGAGI. This CDR3 is CASRKTGNEQYF. Written as DNA, the CDR3 is TGTGCCAGCAGGAAGACAGGGAACGAGCAGTACTTC.

The chain is built from TRBV6-6 and TRBJ2-7; D call uncertain. This CDR3 has 15 residues. Germline V gene sequence: CDR1 MNHNY, CDR2 SVGAGI (reference sequence). With 6 bases removed from V and 0 bases from J, the gap between germline ends came to 15 bases. The CDR3 DNA reads as TGTGCCAGCAGCTCTCGGAACGACATCTCCTACGAGCAGTACTTC. Protein sequence: CASSSRNDISYEQYF.

The chain has TRBV19 and TRBJ2-6; 7 bases agree with TRBD1. Looked up from germline, CDR1 is LNHDA and CDR2 is SQIVND (reference sequence). J gave up 0 bases and V 5 bases, and 7 bases lay outside the gene matches. The CDR3 loop spans 17 amino acids. The CDR3 bases are TGTGCCAGTAGTTTCCTAGGACAGGCCTCTGGGGCCAACGTCCTGACTTTC. Translated: CASSFLGQASGANVLTF.

V is TRBV14 and J is TRBJ2-7, with D possibly being TRBD2 (6 bases). The CDR3 has 17 amino acids. V was shortened by 4 bases and J by 0 bases, with 19 bases between the two germline ends. Germline V gene sequence: CDR1 SGHDN, CDR2 FVKESK. CDR3 in amino acids: CASSPRLGSGNSYEQYF. The CDR3 coding sequence is TGTGCCAGCAGCCCCCGTCTCGGGAGCGGAAACTCCTACGAGCAGTACTTC.

For the CDR3, the DNA is TGTGCCAGCAGCCGTGGACAGGCCGAGGGGGGAGAGCAGTTCTTC. Amino acids: CASSRGQAEGGEQFF. This chain uses TRBV4-2 with TRBJ2-1; the D gene is possibly TRBD1 (7 bases). Germline CDR1 and CDR2: LGHNA and YNFKEQ. This CDR3 is 15 amino acids long. With 4 bases removed from V and 10 bases from J, the gap between germline ends came to 20 bases.

This chain connects TRBV7-3 to TRBJ1-1; unclear D gene. CDR3 length: 14 residues. In germline, CDR1 is SGHTA, CDR2 FQGTGA. Deletions cut 5 bases from V and 1 base from J, with 11 bases between. In DNA form, the CDR3 reads TGTGCCAGCAGCCCCGACACACGGAACACTGAAGCTTTCTTT. This codes for CASSPDTRNTEAFF.

CDR3: CASRGLAGLTGELFF. The CDR3 DNA reads TGTGCCAGTAGGGGACTAGCGGGACTCACCGGGGAGCTGTTTTTT. V and J are TRBV6-5 and TRBJ2-2, with 13 bases fitting TRBD2. The CDR3 extends over 15 amino acids. The germline V gene has CDR1 MNHEY and CDR2 SVGAGI. V shed 9 bases and J 4 bases; nucleotides not matched to a gene: 5.

This sequence joins TRBV7-9 and TRBJ2-5, with TRBD1 matching 8 bases. CDR1 and CDR2 (germline): SEHNR, FQNEAQ (reference sequence). The V segment lost 4 bases and the J segment 2 bases; nucleotides outside the gene matches: 3. The CDR3 is 14 amino acids. Here the CDR3 DNA reads TGTGCCAGCAGCTCCACAGGGGGACAAGAGACCCAGTACTTC. Translated, it gives CASSSTGGQETQYF.

The DNA of the CDR3 is TGTGCCAGCAGCTCCAGGAGGGCCTCAACTAATGAAAAACTGTTTTTT. Amino acids: CASSSRRASTNEKLFF. V and J are TRBV28 and TRBJ1-4; no clear D. CDR1 is MDHEN, CDR2 SYDVKM, per germline. V was pared by 6 bases and J by 0 bases, with 14 bases between. The CDR3 contains 16 residues.

This chain connects TRBV28 to TRBJ2-4; D is possibly TRBD2 (5 bases). Trimming stripped 6 bases from V and 3 bases from J, with 24 bases between. This CDR3 has 18 amino acids. Germline V gene sequence: CDR1 MDHEN, CDR2 SYDVKM. CDR3: CASSRQRGYNNGKNIQYF. CDR3 nucleotides: TGTGCCAGCAGCCGGCAACGAGGGTATAACAATGGCAAAAACATTCAGTACTTC.